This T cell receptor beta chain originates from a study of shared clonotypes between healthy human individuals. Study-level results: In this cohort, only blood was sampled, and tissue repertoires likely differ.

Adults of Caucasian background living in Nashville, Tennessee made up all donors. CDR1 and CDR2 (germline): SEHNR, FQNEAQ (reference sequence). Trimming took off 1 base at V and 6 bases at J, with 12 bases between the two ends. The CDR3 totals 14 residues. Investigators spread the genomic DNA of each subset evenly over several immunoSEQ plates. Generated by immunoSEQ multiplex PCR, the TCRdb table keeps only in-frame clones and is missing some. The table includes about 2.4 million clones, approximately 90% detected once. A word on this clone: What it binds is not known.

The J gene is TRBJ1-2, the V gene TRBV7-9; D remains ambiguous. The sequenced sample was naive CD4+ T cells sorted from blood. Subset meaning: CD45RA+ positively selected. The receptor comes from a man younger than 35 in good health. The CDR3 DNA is TGTGCCAGCAGCTTAGGGATTTACAATCATGGCTACACCTTC. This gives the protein CASSLGIYNHGYTF.